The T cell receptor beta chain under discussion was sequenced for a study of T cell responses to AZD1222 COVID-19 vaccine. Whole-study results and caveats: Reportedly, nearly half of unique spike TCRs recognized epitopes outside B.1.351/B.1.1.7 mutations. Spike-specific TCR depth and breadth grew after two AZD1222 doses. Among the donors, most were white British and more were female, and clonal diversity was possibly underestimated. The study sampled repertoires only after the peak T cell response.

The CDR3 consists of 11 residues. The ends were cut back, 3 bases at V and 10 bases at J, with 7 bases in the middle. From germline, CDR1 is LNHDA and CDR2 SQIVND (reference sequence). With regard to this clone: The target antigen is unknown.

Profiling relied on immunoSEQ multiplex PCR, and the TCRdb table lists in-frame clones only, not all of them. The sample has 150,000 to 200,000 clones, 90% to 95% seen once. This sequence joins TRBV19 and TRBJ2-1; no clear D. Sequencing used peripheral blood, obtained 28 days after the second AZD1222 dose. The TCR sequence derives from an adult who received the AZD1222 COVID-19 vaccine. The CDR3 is CASSMGREQFF. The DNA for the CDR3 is TGTGCCAGTAGTATGGGAAGGGAGCAGTTCTTC.